The present entry profiles one T cell receptor beta chain with its context. What it binds is not known. This sample was included in a study of T cell responses to AZD1222 COVID-19 vaccine. Study-level results: Donors, mostly white British, included more females; clonal diversity was possibly underestimated.

Only in-frame clones appear in the TCRdb table, and some are missing; sequencing was by immunoSEQ multiplex PCR. The sample yields approximately 150,000 clones, 85% to 95% seen once. This sample comprised peripheral blood, obtained on day 0 of AZD1222 vaccination. The receptor comes from an adult in good health.

This chain's CDR3 is CASSRTSGGPYNEQFF. Written as DNA, the CDR3 is TGTGCCAGCAGCAGGACTAGCGGGGGGCCTTACAATGAGCAGTTCTTC. V usage is TRBV21-1 and J usage is TRBJ2-1; no check of the table's D call, TRBD2, against the DNA was made. TRBV21-1 is an annotated pseudogene. The CDR3 contains 16 residues.